The sequence of this T cell receptor (beta chain) was determined in a study of graft-versus-host responses after intestinal transplantation. The data were produced by immunoSEQ multiplex PCR, yet TCRdb's version contains in-frame clones alone and is incomplete. Of about 98,000 clones listed, 86% are singletons. Worth noting for this clone: Its specificity is unknown.

Regarding the study as a whole: Recipient marrow harbored GvH clones, some of which surfaced first in ileum or blood.

Germline lookup yields CDR1 MNHEY and CDR2 SVGAGI. The CDR3 has 15 amino acids. Trimming left V 2 bases short and J 0 bases short, with 10 bases between. The J gene is TRBJ1-2, the V gene TRBV6-5; maybe TRBD1 (5 bases). The sequence was collected from a human patient who received an intestinal transplant, so some T cells may come from the graft donor. The sample here was PBMCs, taken 255 days after intestinal transplant. The CDR3, as DNA: TGTGCCAGCAGTTACCACAGGACGACTAACTATGGCTACACCTTC. It translates to CASSYHRTTNYGYTF.